This entry concerns a single T cell receptor beta chain. Antigen specificity is unknown. MiXCR was run by TCRdb on the 5' RACE reads, yielding one entry per CDR3 protein. The table includes around 530,000 distinct CDR3 sequences, around 17% detected once. The record originates from a study of T cells after yellow fever vaccination. Study results and caveats: Relatively few clonotypes were ones that appeared in both CD4 and CD8 compartments. A secondary response was less intense yet reached its peak sooner, at day 5 versus 15.

The V and J ends lost 8 bases and 3 bases respectively, with 16 bases between them. CDR3 size: 14 residues. The V gene is TRBV12-3 or TRBV12-4, the J gene TRBJ1-1; D ambiguous. This receptor was identified in a man aged 18 to 35 who received the YFV17D yellow fever vaccine. The specimen was PBMCs, collected less than 6 days after the first yellow fever vaccination. Here the CDR3 DNA reads TGTGCCAGCTATTCTCCGGGCAGTTACACTGAAGCTTTCTTT. It yields the protein CASYSPGSYTEAFF.